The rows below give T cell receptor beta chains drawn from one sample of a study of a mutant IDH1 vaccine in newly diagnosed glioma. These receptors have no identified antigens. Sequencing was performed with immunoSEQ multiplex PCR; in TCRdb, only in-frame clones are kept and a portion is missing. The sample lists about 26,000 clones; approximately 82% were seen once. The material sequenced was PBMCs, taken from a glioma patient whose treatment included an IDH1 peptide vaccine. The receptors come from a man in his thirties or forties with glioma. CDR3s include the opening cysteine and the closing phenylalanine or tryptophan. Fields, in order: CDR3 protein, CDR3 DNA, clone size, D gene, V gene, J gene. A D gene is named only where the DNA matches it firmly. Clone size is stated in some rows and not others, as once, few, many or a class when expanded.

cdr3_aa: CASSLGLTDTQYF
cdr3_nt: TGTGCCAGCAGCTTGGGTCTCACAGATACGCAGTATTTT
clone_size: once
d_call: .
v_call: TRBV5-6
j_call: TRBJ2-3

cdr3_aa: CASSLAPEMNTEAFF
cdr3_nt: TGCGCCAGCAGCTTGGCGCCAGAAATGAACACTGAAGCTTTCTTT
clone_size: .
d_call: .
v_call: TRBV5-1
j_call: TRBJ1-1

cdr3_aa: CASSLGPSGSQPQHF
cdr3_nt: TGTGCCAGCAGTTTAGGTCCCTCAGGTTCTCAGCCCCAGCATTTT
clone_size: once
d_call: .
v_call: TRBV28
j_call: TRBJ1-5

cdr3_aa: CASSEANSEQYF
cdr3_nt: TGTGCCAGCAGTGAGGCCAATTCCGAGCAGTACTTC
clone_size: .
d_call: .
v_call: TRBV2
j_call: TRBJ2-7

cdr3_aa: CASSLLYRDTTSTDTQYF
cdr3_nt: TGCGCCAGCAGCTTGCTCTACCGGGACACAACTAGCACAGATACGCAGTATTTT
clone_size: .
d_call: .
v_call: TRBV5-1
j_call: TRBJ2-3

cdr3_aa: CASSFLGDRGYEQYF
cdr3_nt: TGTGCCAGCAGCTTCCTGGGAGACAGGGGATACGAGCAGTACTTC
clone_size: .
d_call: TRBD1
v_call: TRBV5-6
j_call: TRBJ2-7

cdr3_aa: CASSLDMGLGSEQFF
cdr3_nt: TGCGCCAGCAGTTTAGATATGGGACTAGGGAGTGAGCAGTTCTTC
clone_size: .
d_call: TRBD2
v_call: TRBV10-1
j_call: TRBJ2-1

cdr3_aa: CASSLGPPRSTDTQYF
cdr3_nt: TGTGCCAGCAGCTTGGGTCCCCCTAGAAGCACAGATACGCAGTATTTT
clone_size: .
d_call: .
v_call: TRBV5-6
j_call: TRBJ2-3

cdr3_aa: CASSVDGGLNTEAFF
cdr3_nt: TGTGCCAGCAGCGTAGACGGGGGGCTGAACACTGAAGCTTTCTTT
clone_size: .
d_call: .
v_call: TRBV9
j_call: TRBJ1-1

cdr3_aa: CASSEQGQGTDTQYF
cdr3_nt: TGTGCCAGCAGTGAGCAGGGGCAGGGCACAGATACGCAGTATTTT
clone_size: .
d_call: .
v_call: TRBV2
j_call: TRBJ2-3

cdr3_aa: CASRPTTWAGEQYF
cdr3_nt: TGTGCCAGCAGGCCTACGACATGGGCGGGTGAGCAGTACTTC
clone_size: few
d_call: .
v_call: TRBV6-5
j_call: TRBJ2-7

cdr3_aa: CASRPGRWGSNQPQHF
cdr3_nt: TGTGCCAGTAGACCAGGGAGGTGGGGTAGCAATCAGCCCCAGCATTTT
clone_size: few
d_call: .
v_call: TRBV19
j_call: TRBJ1-5

cdr3_aa: CASSATGTSGYEQYF
cdr3_nt: TGTGCCAGCAGCGCCACCGGGACTAGCGGCTACGAGCAGTACTTC
clone_size: .
d_call: TRBD2
v_call: TRBV9
j_call: TRBJ2-7

cdr3_aa: CASSLGQAGGKTYEQYF
cdr3_nt: TGTGCCAGCAGCTTAGGCCAGGCGGGAGGGAAAACCTACGAGCAGTACTTC
clone_size: .
d_call: TRBD2
v_call: TRBV11-2
j_call: TRBJ2-7

cdr3_aa: CSGWDSYEQYF
cdr3_nt: TGCAGCGGGTGGGACTCCTACGAGCAGTACTTC
clone_size: .
d_call: .
v_call: TRBV29-1
j_call: TRBJ2-7

cdr3_aa: CSVEILDRGTAFF
cdr3_nt: TGCAGCGTTGAAATTCTGGACAGGGGGACGGCTTTCTTT
clone_size: .
d_call: TRBD1
v_call: TRBV29-1
j_call: TRBJ1-1

cdr3_aa: CASSIGEDAGNTIYF
cdr3_nt: TGTGCCAGTAGTATAGGCGAGGACGCCGGAAACACCATATATTTT
clone_size: .
d_call: .
v_call: TRBV19
j_call: TRBJ1-3

cdr3_aa: CASSSGLAGAIQETQYF
cdr3_nt: TGCGCCAGCAGCTCCGGACTAGCGGGGGCTATCCAAGAGACCCAGTACTTC
clone_size: .
d_call: TRBD2
v_call: TRBV5-1
j_call: TRBJ2-5

cdr3_aa: CASSLGLTGELFF
cdr3_nt: TGCGCCAGCAGCTTGGGCCTCACCGGGGAGCTGTTTTTT
clone_size: .
d_call: .
v_call: TRBV5-1
j_call: TRBJ2-2

cdr3_aa: CASSVGNDPGYGEQFF
cdr3_nt: TGTGCCAGCAGCGTCGGAAATGACCCCGGGTATGGTGAGCAGTTCTTC
clone_size: .
d_call: .
v_call: TRBV5-6
j_call: TRBJ2-1

cdr3_aa: CSVGEGQLNYGYTF
cdr3_nt: TGCAGCGTCGGTGAAGGACAGCTTAACTATGGCTACACCTTC
clone_size: .
d_call: .
v_call: TRBV29-1
j_call: TRBJ1-2

cdr3_aa: CASTVRPDEGPQYF
cdr3_nt: TGCGCCAGCACCGTAAGACCTGACGAGGGGCCCCAGTACTTC
clone_size: .
d_call: .
v_call: TRBV5-1
j_call: TRBJ2-5

cdr3_aa: CSGGDREYEQYF
cdr3_nt: TGCAGCGGGGGGGACAGGGAGTACGAGCAGTACTTC
clone_size: .
d_call: TRBD1
v_call: TRBV29-1
j_call: TRBJ2-7

cdr3_aa: CASSLAGQALLYGYTF
cdr3_nt: TGTGCCAGCAGCTTGGCAGGCCAGGCCCTCCTGTATGGCTACACCTTC
clone_size: .
d_call: .
v_call: TRBV7-2
j_call: TRBJ1-2

cdr3_aa: CSVSLGPSSYNSPLHF
cdr3_nt: TGCAGCGTTTCCCTCGGTCCAAGCTCCTATAATTCACCCCTCCACTTT
clone_size: .
d_call: .
v_call: TRBV29-1
j_call: TRBJ1-6

cdr3_aa: CASSLGGTGEAFF
cdr3_nt: TGTGCCAGCAGCTTGGGAGGGACAGGGGAAGCTTTCTTT
clone_size: .
d_call: TRBD1
v_call: TRBV5-4
j_call: TRBJ1-1

cdr3_aa: CSVEGHEAFF
cdr3_nt: TGCAGCGTTGAGGGGCACGAAGCTTTCTTT
clone_size: .
d_call: .
v_call: TRBV29-1
j_call: TRBJ1-1

cdr3_aa: CSANINEQFF
cdr3_nt: TGCAGTGCCAATATTAATGAGCAGTTCTTC
clone_size: .
d_call: .
v_call: TRBV20-1
j_call: TRBJ2-1

cdr3_aa: CASSRRSGGNNEQFF
cdr3_nt: TGTGCCAGCTCCCGGAGGAGCGGGGGAAACAATGAGCAGTTCTTC
clone_size: once
d_call: TRBD2
v_call: TRBV7-8
j_call: TRBJ2-1

cdr3_aa: CASSVRTSANEQYF
cdr3_nt: TGTGCCAGCAGCGTCCGGACTAGCGCTAACGAGCAGTACTTC
clone_size: .
d_call: TRBD2
v_call: TRBV9
j_call: TRBJ2-7

cdr3_aa: CASRSWGDQPQHF
cdr3_nt: TGTGCCAGCAGGTCTTGGGGGGATCAGCCCCAGCATTTT
clone_size: .
d_call: .
v_call: TRBV27
j_call: TRBJ1-5

cdr3_aa: CASTPHGDGYTF
cdr3_nt: TGTGCCAGTACCCCCCACGGGGATGGCTACACCTTC
clone_size: .
d_call: .
v_call: TRBV19
j_call: TRBJ1-2